This T cell receptor beta chain emerged from a study of T cells in Graves' hyperthyroidism and ophthalmopathy. The length of the CDR3 is 17 residues. Germline CDR1 LNHDA, CDR2 SQIVND (reference sequence). The V segment lost 5 bases and the J segment 0 bases; nucleotides outside the gene matches: 10. Reasons for excluding patients were uncontrolled infection, other autoimmune disease, pregnancy or lactation. The diagnostic basis comprised clinical symptoms, serum thyroxine and TRAb, thyroid ultrasound and orbital computed tomography. The PBMCs had their origin in 8.5 to 10 ml of fresh peripheral blood. This clonotype has at least ten counts. Amplified TCR beta CDR3 regions came from RNA transcripts. Primed by the HTBI set, a first-round RT-PCR was run on the TCR CDR3. TCRdb reprocessed the multiplex PCR reads with MiXCR, giving one entry per CDR3 protein. The table has more than 500,000 distinct CDR3 sequences, under 15% seen once; the top ten hold 3.5% to 4.5%.

This TCR came from a woman between 40 and 50 years old with Graves' ophthalmopathy. The V gene is TRBV19, the J gene TRBJ1-5; 7 bases align to TRBD1. The sample was blood. CDR3 region: CASSPPPGQISNQPQHF. DNA of the CDR3: TGTGCCAGTAGTCCTCCCCCGGGACAGATTAGCAATCAGCCCCAGCATTTT.